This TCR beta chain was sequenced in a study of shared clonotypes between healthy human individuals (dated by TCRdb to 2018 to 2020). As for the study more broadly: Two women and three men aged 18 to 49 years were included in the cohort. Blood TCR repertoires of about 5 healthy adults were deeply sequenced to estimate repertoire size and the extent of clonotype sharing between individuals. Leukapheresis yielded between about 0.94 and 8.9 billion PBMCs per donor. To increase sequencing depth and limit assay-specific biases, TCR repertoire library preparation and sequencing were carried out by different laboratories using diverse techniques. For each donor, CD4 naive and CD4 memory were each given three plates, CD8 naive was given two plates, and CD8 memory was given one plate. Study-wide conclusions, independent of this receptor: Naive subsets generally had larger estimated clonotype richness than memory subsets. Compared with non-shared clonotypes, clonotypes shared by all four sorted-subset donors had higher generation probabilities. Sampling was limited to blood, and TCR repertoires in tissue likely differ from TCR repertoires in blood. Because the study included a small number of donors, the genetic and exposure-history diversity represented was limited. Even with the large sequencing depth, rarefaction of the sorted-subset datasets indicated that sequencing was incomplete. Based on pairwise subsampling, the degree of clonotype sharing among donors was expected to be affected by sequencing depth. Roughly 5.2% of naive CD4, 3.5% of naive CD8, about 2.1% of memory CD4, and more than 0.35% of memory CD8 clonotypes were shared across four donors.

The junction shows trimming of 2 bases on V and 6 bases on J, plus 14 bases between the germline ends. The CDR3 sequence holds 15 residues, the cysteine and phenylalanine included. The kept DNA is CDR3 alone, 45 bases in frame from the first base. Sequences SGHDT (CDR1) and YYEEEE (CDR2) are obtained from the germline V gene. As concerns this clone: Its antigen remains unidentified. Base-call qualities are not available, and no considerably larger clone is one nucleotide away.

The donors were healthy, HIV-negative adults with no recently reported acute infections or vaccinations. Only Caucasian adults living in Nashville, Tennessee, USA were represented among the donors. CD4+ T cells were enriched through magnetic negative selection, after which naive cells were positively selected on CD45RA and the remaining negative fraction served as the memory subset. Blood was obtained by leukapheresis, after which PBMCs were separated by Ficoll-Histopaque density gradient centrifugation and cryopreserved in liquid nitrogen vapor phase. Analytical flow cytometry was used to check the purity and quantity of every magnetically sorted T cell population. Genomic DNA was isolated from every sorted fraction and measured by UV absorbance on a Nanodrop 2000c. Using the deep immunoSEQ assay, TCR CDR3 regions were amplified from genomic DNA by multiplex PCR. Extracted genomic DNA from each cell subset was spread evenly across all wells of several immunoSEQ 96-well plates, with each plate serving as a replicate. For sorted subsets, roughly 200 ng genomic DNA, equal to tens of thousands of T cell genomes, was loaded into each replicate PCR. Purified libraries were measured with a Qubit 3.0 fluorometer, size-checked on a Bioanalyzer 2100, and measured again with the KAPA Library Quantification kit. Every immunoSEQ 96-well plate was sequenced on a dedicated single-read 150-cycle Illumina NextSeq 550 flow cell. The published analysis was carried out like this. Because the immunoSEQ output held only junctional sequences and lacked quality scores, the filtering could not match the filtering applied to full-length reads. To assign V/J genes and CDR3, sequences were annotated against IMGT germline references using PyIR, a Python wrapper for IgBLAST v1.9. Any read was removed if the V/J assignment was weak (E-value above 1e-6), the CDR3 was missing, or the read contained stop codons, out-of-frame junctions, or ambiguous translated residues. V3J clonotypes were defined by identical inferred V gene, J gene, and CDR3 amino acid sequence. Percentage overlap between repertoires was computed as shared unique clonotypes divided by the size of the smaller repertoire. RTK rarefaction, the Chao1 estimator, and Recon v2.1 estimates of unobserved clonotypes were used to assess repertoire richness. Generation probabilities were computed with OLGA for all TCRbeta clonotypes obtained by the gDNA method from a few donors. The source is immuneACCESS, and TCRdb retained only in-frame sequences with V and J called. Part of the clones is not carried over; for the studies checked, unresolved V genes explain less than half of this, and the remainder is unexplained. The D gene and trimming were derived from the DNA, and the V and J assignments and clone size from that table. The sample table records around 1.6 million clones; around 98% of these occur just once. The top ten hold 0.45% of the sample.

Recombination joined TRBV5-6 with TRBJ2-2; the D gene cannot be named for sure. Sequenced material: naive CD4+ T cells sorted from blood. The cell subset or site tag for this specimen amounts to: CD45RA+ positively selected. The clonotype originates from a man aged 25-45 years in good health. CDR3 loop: CASSLGLVVSGELFF. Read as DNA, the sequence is TGTGCCAGCAGCTTAGGGCTAGTAGTCTCCGGGGAGCTGTTTTTT. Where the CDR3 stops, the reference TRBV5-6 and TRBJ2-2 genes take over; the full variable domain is DAGVTQSPTHLIKTRGQQVTLRCSPKSGHDTVSWYQQALGQGPQFIFQYYEEEERQRGNFPDRFSGHQFPNYSSELNVNALLLGDSALYLCASSLGLVVSGELFFGEGSRLTVL.